The rows below give T cell receptor beta chains drawn from one sample of a study of blood T cell repertoires in COVID-19. Here immunoSEQ multiplex PCR was the method, and the copy in TCRdb shows in-frame clones only, minus some. The sample has 150,000 to 200,000 clones; 89% are singletons. Sequenced sample: PBMCs or T cells enriched from blood (not recorded which). Receptor source: a woman under 30 who had recovered from COVID-19. Both conserved end residues are part of each CDR3. Fields, in order: D gene, clone size, J gene, V gene, CDR3 DNA, CDR3 protein. A D gene is named only where the DNA matches it firmly. Not every row has a clone size; where given, it reads once, few, many or a size class.

d_call: TRBD2
clone_size: .
j_call: TRBJ2-7
v_call: TRBV3-1/TRBV3-2
cdr3_nt: TGTGCCAGCAGCCAACAAGCGGGGCCATCCTACGAGCAGTACTTC
cdr3_aa: CASSQQAGPSYEQYF

d_call: TRBD2
clone_size: .
j_call: TRBJ2-1
v_call: TRBV27
cdr3_nt: TGTGCCAGCAGTTTTCTAGCGGGAGTTTCATACAATGAGCAGTTCTTC
cdr3_aa: CASSFLAGVSYNEQFF

d_call: .
clone_size: .
j_call: TRBJ2-7
v_call: TRBV7-9
cdr3_nt: TGTGCCAGCAGCTTAAAATGGCCCTACGAGCAGTACTTC
cdr3_aa: CASSLKWPYEQYF

d_call: TRBD1
clone_size: .
j_call: TRBJ1-6
v_call: TRBV28
cdr3_nt: TGTGCCAGCATCTTGGACAGGGCCTCCTATAATTCACCCCTCCACTTT
cdr3_aa: CASILDRASYNSPLHF

d_call: .
clone_size: .
j_call: TRBJ1-1
v_call: TRBV11-1
cdr3_nt: TGTGCCAGCAGCTTAGGCAGGGGTAGGACTGAAGCTTTCTTT
cdr3_aa: CASSLGRGRTEAFF

d_call: TRBD2
clone_size: .
j_call: TRBJ2-5
v_call: TRBV5-4
cdr3_nt: TGTGCCAGCAGCTGGGACCTAGCGGGAGAAGGGGAGACCCAGTACTTC
cdr3_aa: CASSWDLAGEGETQYF

d_call: .
clone_size: .
j_call: TRBJ2-5
v_call: TRBV7-6
cdr3_nt: TGTGCCAGCAGCTCGGGTCGAGATCAAGAGACCCAGTACTTC
cdr3_aa: CASSSGRDQETQYF

d_call: TRBD2
clone_size: .
j_call: TRBJ2-1
v_call: TRBV28
cdr3_nt: TGTGCCAGCAGTGCCTCCCTAGCGGGAGACAATGAGCAGTTCTTC
cdr3_aa: CASSASLAGDNEQFF

d_call: .
clone_size: .
j_call: TRBJ1-4
v_call: TRBV30
cdr3_nt: TGTGCCTGTTCCGGGGAGGCTAATGAAAAACTGTTTTTT
cdr3_aa: CACSGEANEKLFF

d_call: .
clone_size: .
j_call: TRBJ2-1
v_call: TRBV9
cdr3_nt: TGTGCCAGCAGCGTACTCTCCGGCAATGAGCAGTTCTTC
cdr3_aa: CASSVLSGNEQFF

d_call: .
clone_size: .
j_call: TRBJ1-2
v_call: TRBV4-2
cdr3_nt: TGTGCCAGCAGCCAAGATTGGGGAGTAGGAGGCTACACCTTC
cdr3_aa: CASSQDWGVGGYTF

d_call: TRBD2
clone_size: .
j_call: TRBJ2-5
v_call: TRBV4-1
cdr3_nt: TGCGCCAGCAGCCATTGGACTAGCGGGAGAGGAAGCTGGGAGACCCAGTACTTC
cdr3_aa: CASSHWTSGRGSWETQYF

d_call: .
clone_size: .
j_call: TRBJ2-3
v_call: TRBV11-3
cdr3_nt: TGTGCCAGCAGCTTACGTCGCGGGAGCACAGATACGCAGTATTTT
cdr3_aa: CASSLRRGSTDTQYF

d_call: TRBD2
clone_size: .
j_call: TRBJ2-5
v_call: TRBV2
cdr3_nt: TGTGCCAGCAGTGAATCCGGACTAGCGCAAGAGACCCAGTACTTC
cdr3_aa: CASSESGLAQETQYF

d_call: TRBD2
clone_size: once
j_call: TRBJ2-7
v_call: TRBV27
cdr3_nt: TGTGCCAGCAGTTTACTCGGCGGGGGACCTTACGAGCAGTACTTC
cdr3_aa: CASSLLGGGPYEQYF

d_call: TRBD1
clone_size: .
j_call: TRBJ1-2
v_call: TRBV18
cdr3_nt: TGTGCCAGCTCACCTAATATTGGCCAGGGGGAGGATGGCTACACCTTC
cdr3_aa: CASSPNIGQGEDGYTF

d_call: TRBD1
clone_size: once
j_call: TRBJ1-5
v_call: TRBV28
cdr3_nt: TGTGCCAGCACCCAAGGACAGGGTGAGGGTCAGCCCCAGCATTTT
cdr3_aa: CASTQGQGEGQPQHF

d_call: .
clone_size: .
j_call: TRBJ2-1
v_call: TRBV24-1
cdr3_nt: TGTGCCACCAGCCGACCCGAGGGAGGCCTCCCCGCTGAGCAGTTCTTC
cdr3_aa: CATSRPEGGLPAEQFF

d_call: .
clone_size: .
j_call: TRBJ2-7
v_call: TRBV6-6
cdr3_nt: TGTGCCAGCAGTTACTCTGGCGGGGCCGTCTCCTACGAGCAGTACTTC
cdr3_aa: CASSYSGGAVSYEQYF

d_call: .
clone_size: .
j_call: TRBJ2-5
v_call: TRBV14
cdr3_nt: TGTGCCAGCAGCCAAGGGCTAGCTGGAGAGACCCAGTACTTC
cdr3_aa: CASSQGLAGETQYF

d_call: .
clone_size: .
j_call: TRBJ2-7
v_call: TRBV7-8
cdr3_nt: TGTGCCAGCAGCGCAAACGGGCAGCGGGTCTCCTACGAGCAGTACTTC
cdr3_aa: CASSANGQRVSYEQYF

d_call: .
clone_size: .
j_call: TRBJ1-1
v_call: TRBV5-6
cdr3_nt: TGTGCCAGCAGCCAAATTACACCCTCGGTTGGGGGGTCCGACACTGAAGCTTTCTTT
cdr3_aa: CASSQITPSVGGSDTEAFF

d_call: .
clone_size: .
j_call: TRBJ2-1
v_call: TRBV2
cdr3_nt: TGTGCCAGCAGAGACCCACAGGGGGGGGTACGCAATGAGCAGTTCTTC
cdr3_aa: CASRDPQGGVRNEQFF

d_call: .
clone_size: .
j_call: TRBJ2-7
v_call: TRBV10-3
cdr3_nt: TGTGCCATTCTCGCGGGCTCTGCCTACGAGCAGTACTTC
cdr3_aa: CAILAGSAYEQYF

d_call: TRBD1
clone_size: .
j_call: TRBJ2-6
v_call: TRBV18
cdr3_nt: TGTGCCAGCTCCCTGGGACAGGCTGGGGCCAACGTCCTGACTTTC
cdr3_aa: CASSLGQAGANVLTF

d_call: TRBD2
clone_size: .
j_call: TRBJ2-1
v_call: TRBV5-3
cdr3_nt: TGTGCCAGAAACACGGGACTAGCGGGACTCTCCTACAATGAGCAGTTCTTC
cdr3_aa: CARNTGLAGLSYNEQFF

d_call: .
clone_size: once
j_call: TRBJ2-7
v_call: TRBV30
cdr3_nt: TGTGCCTGGAGTGTACTTTACGAGCAGTACTTC
cdr3_aa: CAWSVLYEQYF

d_call: .
clone_size: few
j_call: TRBJ2-7
v_call: TRBV7-2
cdr3_nt: TGTGCCAGCAGCTCCCTACCGGGACTTGTCTACGAGCAGTACTTC
cdr3_aa: CASSSLPGLVYEQYF

d_call: .
clone_size: .
j_call: TRBJ2-2
v_call: TRBV7-9
cdr3_nt: TGTGCCAGCTTCTCTCCATCGACAGGTCCCACCGGGGAGCTGTTTTTT
cdr3_aa: CASFSPSTGPTGELFF